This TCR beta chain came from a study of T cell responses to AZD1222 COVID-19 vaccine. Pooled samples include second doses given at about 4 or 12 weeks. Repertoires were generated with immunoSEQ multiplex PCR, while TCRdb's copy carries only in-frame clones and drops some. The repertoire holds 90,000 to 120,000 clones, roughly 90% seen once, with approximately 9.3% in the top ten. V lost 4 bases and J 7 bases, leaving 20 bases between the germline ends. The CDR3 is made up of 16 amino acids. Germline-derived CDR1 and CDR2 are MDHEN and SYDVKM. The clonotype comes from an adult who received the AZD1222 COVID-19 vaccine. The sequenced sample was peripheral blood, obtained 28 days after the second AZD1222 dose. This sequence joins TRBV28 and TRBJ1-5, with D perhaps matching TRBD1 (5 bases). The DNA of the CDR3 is TGTGCCAGCAGTTCAACCCCAACAGGTACTGGGCAGCCCCAGCATTTT. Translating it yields CASSSTPTGTGQPQHF. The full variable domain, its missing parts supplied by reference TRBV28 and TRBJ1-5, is DVKVTQSSRYLVKRTGEKVFLECVQDMDHENMFWYRQDPGLGLRLIYFSYDVKMKEKGDIPEGYSVSREKKERFSLILESASTNQTSMYLCASSSTPTGTGQPQHFGDGTRLSIL.